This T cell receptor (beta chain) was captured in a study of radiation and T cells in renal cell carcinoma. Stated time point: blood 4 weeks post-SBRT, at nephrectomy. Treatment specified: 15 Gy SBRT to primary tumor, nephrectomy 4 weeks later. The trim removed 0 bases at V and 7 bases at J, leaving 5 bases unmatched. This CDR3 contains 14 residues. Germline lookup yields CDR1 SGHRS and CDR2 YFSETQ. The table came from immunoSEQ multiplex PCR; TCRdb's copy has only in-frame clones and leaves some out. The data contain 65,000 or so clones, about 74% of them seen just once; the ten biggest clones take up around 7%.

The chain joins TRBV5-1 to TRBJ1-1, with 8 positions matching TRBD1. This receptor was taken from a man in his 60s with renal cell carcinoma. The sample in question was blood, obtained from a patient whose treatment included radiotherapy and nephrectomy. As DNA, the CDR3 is TGCGCCAGCAGCTTGGCAGGGGGCGCCGGTGAAGCTTTCTTT. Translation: CASSLAGGAGEAFF.